This TCR beta chain was sequenced in a study of blood T cell repertoires in COVID-19. About the study: Acute and convalescent COVID-19 samples came from the United States, Italy and Spain.

Original methodology: Estimated nucleated cell counts came from reference gene primer amplification. Method: immunoSEQ multiplex PCR; TCRdb's copy keeps in-frame clones and lacks some. V and J calls and clone size come straight from that table; D and trimming were deduced from the DNA. Found here are under 250,000 clones, over 75% of them singletons; the top ten hold 3% to 4%. Participants reported their clinical history, and cohort assignment relied on those reports. Someone with COVID-19 had been met by exposed participants within 2 weeks before study entry. The CDR3 covers 12 residues. CDR1 MNHEY and CDR2 SVGAGI come from the germline V gene. V gave up 2 bases and J gave up 7 bases; unmatched junction bases: 2.

The chain employs TRBV6-5 and TRBJ2-7, with 7 bases that match TRBD1. The sample consisted of PBMCs or T cells enriched from blood (not recorded which). The clonotype comes from a woman between 25 and 40 years old who had been exposed to COVID-19. The DNA of the CDR3 is TGTGCCAGCAGTTACACAGGGGATGAGCAGTACTTC. Protein sequence: CASSYTGDEQYF.